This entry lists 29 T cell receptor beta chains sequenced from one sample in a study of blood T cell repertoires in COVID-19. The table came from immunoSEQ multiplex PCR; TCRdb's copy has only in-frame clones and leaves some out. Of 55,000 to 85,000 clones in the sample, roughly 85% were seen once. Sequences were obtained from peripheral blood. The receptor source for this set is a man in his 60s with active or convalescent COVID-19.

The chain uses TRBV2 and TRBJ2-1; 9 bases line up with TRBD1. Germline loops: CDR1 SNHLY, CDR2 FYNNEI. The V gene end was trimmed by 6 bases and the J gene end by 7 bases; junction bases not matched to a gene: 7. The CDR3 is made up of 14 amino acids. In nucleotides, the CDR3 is TGTGCCAGCAGGCGGACAGGGGCGGGGAATGAGCAGTTCTTC. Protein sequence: CASRRTGAGNEQFF.

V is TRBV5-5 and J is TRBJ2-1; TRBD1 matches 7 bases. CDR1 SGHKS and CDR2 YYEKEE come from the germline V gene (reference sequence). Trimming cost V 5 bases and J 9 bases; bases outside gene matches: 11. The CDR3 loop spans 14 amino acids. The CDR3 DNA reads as TGTGCCAGCAGTTTTACAGGGGAGAAAGCTGAGCAGTTCTTC. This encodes CASSFTGEKAEQFF.

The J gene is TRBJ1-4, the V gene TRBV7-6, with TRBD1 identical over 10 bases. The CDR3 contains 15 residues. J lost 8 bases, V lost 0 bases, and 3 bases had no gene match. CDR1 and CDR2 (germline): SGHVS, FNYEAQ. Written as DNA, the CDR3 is TGTGCCAGCAGCTTAGCCGGGACAGGGGAAGAAAAACTGTTTTTT. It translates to CASSLAGTGEEKLFF.

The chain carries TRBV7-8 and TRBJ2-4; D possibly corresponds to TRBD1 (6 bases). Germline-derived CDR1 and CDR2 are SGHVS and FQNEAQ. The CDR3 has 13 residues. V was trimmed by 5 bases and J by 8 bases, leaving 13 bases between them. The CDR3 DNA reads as TGTGCCAGCAGCCCGGTGGACAGTTACATTCAGTACTTC. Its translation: CASSPVDSYIQYF.

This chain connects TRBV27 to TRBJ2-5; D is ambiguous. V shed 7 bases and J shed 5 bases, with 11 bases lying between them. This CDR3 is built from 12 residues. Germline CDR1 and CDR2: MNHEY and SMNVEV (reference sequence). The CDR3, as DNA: TGTGCCAGCAAGAGCAGGTCGGAGACCCAGTACTTC. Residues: CASKSRSETQYF.

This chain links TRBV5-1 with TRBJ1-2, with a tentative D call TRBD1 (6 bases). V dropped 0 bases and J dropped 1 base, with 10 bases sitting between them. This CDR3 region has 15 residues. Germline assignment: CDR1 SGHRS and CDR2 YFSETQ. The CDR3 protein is CASSLEQGSNYGYTF. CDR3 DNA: TGCGCCAGCAGCTTGGAACAGGGAAGTAACTATGGCTACACCTTC.

The chain's CDR3 is CASSGTFYTGELFF. CDR3 sequence (DNA): TGTGCCAGTAGTGGGACATTCTACACCGGGGAGCTGTTTTTT. This rearrangement joins TRBV19 to TRBJ2-2, with D possibly being TRBD1 (6 bases). Trimming took off 5 bases at V and 3 bases at J, with 10 bases between the two ends. The CDR3 length is 14 residues. Germline CDR1 and CDR2: LNHDA and SQIVND (reference sequence). The whole variable domain, filled in from reference TRBV19 and TRBJ2-2, reads DGGITQSPKYLFRKEGQNVTLSCEQNLNHDAMYWYRQDPGQGLRLIYYSQIVNDFQKGDIAEGYSVSREKKESFPLTVTSAQKNPTAFYLCASSGTFYTGELFFGEGSRLTVL.

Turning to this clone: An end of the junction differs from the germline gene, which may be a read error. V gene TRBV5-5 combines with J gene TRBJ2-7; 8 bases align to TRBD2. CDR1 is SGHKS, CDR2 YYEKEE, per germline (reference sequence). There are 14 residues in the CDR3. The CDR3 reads CASSLDVAGSQRDF. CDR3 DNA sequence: TGTGCCAGCAGCTTGGACGTAGCGGGGTCACAGAGGGACTTC.

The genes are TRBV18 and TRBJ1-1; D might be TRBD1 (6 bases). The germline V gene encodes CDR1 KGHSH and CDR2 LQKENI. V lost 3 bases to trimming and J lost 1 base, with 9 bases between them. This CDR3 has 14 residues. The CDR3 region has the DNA TGTGCCAGCTCACCTACAGGGACGAACACTGAAGCTTTCTTT. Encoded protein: CASSPTGTNTEAFF. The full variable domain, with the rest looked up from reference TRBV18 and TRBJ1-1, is NAGVMQNPRHLVRRRGQEARLRCSPMKGHSHVYWYRQLPEEGLKFMVYLQKENIIDESGMPKERFSAEFPKEGPSILRIQQVVRGDSAAYFCASSPTGTNTEAFFGQGTRLTVV.

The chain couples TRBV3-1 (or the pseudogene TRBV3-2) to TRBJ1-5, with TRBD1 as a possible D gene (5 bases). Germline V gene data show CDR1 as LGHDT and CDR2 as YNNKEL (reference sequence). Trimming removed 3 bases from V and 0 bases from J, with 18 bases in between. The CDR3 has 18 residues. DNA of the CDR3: TGTGCCAGCAGCCAGGGCAGGGCTGACCAAATTAGCAATCAGCCCCAGCATTTT. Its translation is CASSQGRADQISNQPQHF.

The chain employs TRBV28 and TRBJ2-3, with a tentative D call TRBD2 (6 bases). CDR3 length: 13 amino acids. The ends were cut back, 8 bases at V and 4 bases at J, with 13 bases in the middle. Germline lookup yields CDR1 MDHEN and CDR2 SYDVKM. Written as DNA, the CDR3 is TGTGCCAGCGATCTCCGGGGGTCAGATACGCAGTATTTT. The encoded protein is CASDLRGSDTQYF.

The CDR3 nucleotides read TGTGCCAGCAGTCCTAGAGGGGGTCAAGAGACCCAGTACTTC. Protein: CASSPRGGQETQYF. This chain connects TRBV3-1 (or the pseudogene TRBV3-2) to TRBJ2-5; D might be TRBD1 (6 bases). CDR1 and CDR2 from the germline V gene are LGHDT and YNNKEL (reference sequence). V gave up 6 bases and J gave up 2 bases, with 13 bases separating them. The CDR3 spans 14 residues.

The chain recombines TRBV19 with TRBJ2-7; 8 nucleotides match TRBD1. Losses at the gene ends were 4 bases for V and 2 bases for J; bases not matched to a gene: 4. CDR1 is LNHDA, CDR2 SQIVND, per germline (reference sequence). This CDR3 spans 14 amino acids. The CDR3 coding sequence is TGTGCCAGTAGTACGCGGACAGGGACCTACGAGCAGTACTTC. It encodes CASSTRTGTYEQYF.

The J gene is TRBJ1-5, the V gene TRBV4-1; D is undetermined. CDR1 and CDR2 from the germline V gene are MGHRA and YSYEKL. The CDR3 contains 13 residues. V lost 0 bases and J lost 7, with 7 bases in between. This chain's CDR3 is CASSQDTGQPQHF. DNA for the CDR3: TGCGCCAGCAGCCAAGATACGGGGCAGCCCCAGCATTTT.

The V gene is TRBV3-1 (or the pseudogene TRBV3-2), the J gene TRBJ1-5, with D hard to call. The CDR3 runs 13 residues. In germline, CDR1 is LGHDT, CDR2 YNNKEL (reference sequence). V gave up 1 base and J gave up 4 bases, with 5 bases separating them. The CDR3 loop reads CASSQGTNQPQHF. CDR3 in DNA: TGTGCCAGCAGCCAAGGTACTAATCAGCCCCAGCATTTT.

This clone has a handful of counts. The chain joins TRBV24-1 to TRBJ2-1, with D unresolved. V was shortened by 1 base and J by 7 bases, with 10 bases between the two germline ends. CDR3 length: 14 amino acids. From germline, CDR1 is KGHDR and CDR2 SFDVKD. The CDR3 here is CATSDFEYSNEQFF. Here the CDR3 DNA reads TGTGCCACCAGTGATTTTGAGTATTCGAATGAGCAGTTCTTC.

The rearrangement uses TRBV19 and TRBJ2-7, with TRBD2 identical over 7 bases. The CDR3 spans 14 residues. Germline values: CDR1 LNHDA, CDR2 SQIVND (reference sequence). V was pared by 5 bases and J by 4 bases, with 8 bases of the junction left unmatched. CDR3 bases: TGTGCCAGTAGTGAGGGGAGGGAAGGATACGAGCAGTACTTC. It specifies CASSEGREGYEQYF. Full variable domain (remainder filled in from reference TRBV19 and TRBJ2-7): DGGITQSPKYLFRKEGQNVTLSCEQNLNHDAMYWYRQDPGQGLRLIYYSQIVNDFQKGDIAEGYSVSREKKESFPLTVTSAQKNPTAFYLCASSEGREGYEQYFGPGTRLTVT.

This chain's CDR3 is CASSWGQGFGNSPLHF. The CDR3 coding sequence is TGCGCCAGCAGCTGGGGGCAGGGTTTCGGTAATTCACCCCTCCACTTT. The chain combines TRBV5-1 with TRBJ1-6; TRBD1 is a possible D gene (6 bases). The CDR3 is made up of 16 amino acids. V gave up 3 bases and J gave up 6 bases, with 16 bases separating them. From germline, CDR1 is SGHRS and CDR2 YFSETQ.

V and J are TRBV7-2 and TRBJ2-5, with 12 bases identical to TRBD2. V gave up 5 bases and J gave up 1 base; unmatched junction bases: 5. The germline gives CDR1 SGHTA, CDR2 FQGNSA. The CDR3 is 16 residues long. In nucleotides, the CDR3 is TGTGCCAGCAGCCCTAGACTAGCGGGGGTCCAAGAGACCCAGTACTTC. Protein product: CASSPRLAGVQETQYF.

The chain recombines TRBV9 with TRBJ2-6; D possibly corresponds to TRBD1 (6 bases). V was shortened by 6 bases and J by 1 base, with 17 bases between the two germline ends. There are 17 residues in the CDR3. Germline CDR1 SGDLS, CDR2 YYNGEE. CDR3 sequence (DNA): TGTGCCAGCACCCGGCCCAGGGGAGAATCTGGGGCCAACGTCCTGACTTTC. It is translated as CASTRPRGESGANVLTF.

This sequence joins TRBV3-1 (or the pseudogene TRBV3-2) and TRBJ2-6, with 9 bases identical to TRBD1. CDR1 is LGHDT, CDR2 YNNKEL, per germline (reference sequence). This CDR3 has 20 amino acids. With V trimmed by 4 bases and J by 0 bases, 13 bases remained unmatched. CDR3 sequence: CASSLALWDRAFSGANVLTF. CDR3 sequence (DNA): TGTGCCAGCAGCCTGGCTTTATGGGACAGGGCATTCTCTGGGGCCAACGTCCTGACTTTC.

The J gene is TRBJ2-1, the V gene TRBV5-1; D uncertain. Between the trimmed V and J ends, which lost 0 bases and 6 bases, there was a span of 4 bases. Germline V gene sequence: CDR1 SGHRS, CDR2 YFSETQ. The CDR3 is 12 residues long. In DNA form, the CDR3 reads TGCGCCAGCAGCTTGGCCGTCAATGAGCAGTTCTTC. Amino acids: CASSLAVNEQFF.

The CDR3 region is CASSLDRAGSQPQHF. The CDR3 nucleotides read TGCGCCAGCAGCTTGGACAGGGCCGGCTCTCAGCCCCAGCATTTT. The chain is built from TRBV5-1 and TRBJ1-5; perhaps TRBD1 as D (6 bases). CDR3 size: 15 residues. The V end was cut by 0 bases, the J end by 6 bases, with 13 bases between. Germline V gives CDR1 SGHRS, CDR2 YFSETQ.

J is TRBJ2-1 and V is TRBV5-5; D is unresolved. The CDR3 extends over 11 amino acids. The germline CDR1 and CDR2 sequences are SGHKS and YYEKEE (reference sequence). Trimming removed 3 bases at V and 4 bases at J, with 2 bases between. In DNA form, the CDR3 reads TGTGCCAGCAGCTCTTACAATGAGCAGTTCTTC. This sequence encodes CASSSYNEQFF.

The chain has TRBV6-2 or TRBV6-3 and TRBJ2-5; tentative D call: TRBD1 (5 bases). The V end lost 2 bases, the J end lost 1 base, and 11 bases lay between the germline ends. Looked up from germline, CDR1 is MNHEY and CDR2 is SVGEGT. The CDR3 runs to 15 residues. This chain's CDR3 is CASSYNRLIQETQYF. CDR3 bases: TGTGCCAGCAGTTACAACAGGCTAATCCAAGAGACCCAGTACTTC.

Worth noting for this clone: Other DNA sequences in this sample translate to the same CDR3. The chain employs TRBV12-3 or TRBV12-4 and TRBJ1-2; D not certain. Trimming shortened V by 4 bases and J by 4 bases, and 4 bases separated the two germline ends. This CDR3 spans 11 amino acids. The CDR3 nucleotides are TGTGCCAGCAGTTCATCCTATGGCTACACCTTC. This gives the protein CASSSSYGYTF.

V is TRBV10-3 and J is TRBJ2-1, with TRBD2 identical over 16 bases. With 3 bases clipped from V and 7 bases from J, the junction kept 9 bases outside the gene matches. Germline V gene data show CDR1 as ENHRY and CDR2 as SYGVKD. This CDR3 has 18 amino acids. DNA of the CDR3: TGTGCCATCAGTGATCTCGGGACTAGCGGGGGGGCGCGAAATGAGCAGTTCTTC. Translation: CAISDLGTSGGARNEQFF.

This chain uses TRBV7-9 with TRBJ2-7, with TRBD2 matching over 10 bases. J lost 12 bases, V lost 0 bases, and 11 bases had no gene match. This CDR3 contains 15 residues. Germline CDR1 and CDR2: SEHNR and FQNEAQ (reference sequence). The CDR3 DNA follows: TGTGCCAGCAGCTTAGCACTAGCGGGGACCCAAGTTCTGTACTTC. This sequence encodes CASSLALAGTQVLYF.

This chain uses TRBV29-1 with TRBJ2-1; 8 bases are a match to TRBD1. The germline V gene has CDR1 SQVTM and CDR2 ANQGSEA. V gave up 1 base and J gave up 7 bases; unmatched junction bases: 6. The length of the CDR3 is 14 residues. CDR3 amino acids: CSVEGQGAWNEQFF. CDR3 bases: TGCAGCGTTGAAGGTCAGGGGGCTTGGAATGAGCAGTTCTTC.